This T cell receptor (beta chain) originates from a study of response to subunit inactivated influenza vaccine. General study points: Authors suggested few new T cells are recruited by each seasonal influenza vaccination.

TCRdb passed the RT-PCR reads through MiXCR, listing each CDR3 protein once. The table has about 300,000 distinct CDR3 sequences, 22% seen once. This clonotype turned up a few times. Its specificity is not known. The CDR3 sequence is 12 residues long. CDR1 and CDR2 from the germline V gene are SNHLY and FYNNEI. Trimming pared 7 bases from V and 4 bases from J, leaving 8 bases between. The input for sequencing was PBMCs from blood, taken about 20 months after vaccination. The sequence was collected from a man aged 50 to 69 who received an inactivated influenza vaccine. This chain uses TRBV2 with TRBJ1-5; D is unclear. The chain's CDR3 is CASTTPNQPQHF. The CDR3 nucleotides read TGTGCCAGCACGACGCCTAATCAGCCCCAGCATTTT.